This note documents a single TCR beta chain sequence. In the authors' workflow: Reference gene primer amplification yielded estimated nucleated cell counts. The method was immunoSEQ multiplex PCR; TCRdb's version includes in-frame clones alone and lacks a portion of them. That table supplies the V and J calls and clone size; D and trimming were determined from the DNA. Of fewer than 250,000 clones in the sample, approximately 90% were seen once. The entry originates in a study of blood T cell repertoires in COVID-19. As for the study in general: The United States, Italy and Spain provided the acute and convalescent COVID-19 samples. Nucleic acid was either cDNA or gDNA, and it came from T cells, B-cell-depleted T cells, or PBMCs.

Germline lookup yields CDR1 SGHVS and CDR2 FQNEAQ. There are 14 residues in the CDR3. V was cut by 1 base and J by 2 bases, with 9 bases left in between. This TCR derives from a man aged 30-40 years with acute or convalescent COVID-19. The sequenced sample was peripheral blood. V and J are TRBV7-8 and TRBJ2-7, with D tentatively TRBD2 (5 bases). In nucleotides, the CDR3 is TGTGCCAGCAGCTTAGGGCTAGCCGCCTACGAGCAGTACTTC. This sequence encodes CASSLGLAAYEQYF. The variable domain in full, completed from reference TRBV7-8 and TRBJ2-7, reads GAGVSQSPRYKVAKRGQDVALRCDPISGHVSLFWYQQALGQGPEFLTYFQNEAQLDKSGLPSDRFFAERPEGSVSTLKIQRTQQEDSAVYLCASSLGLAAYEQYFGPGTRLTVT.